This entry lists 7 T cell receptor beta chains sequenced from one sample in a study of patients and donors after allogeneic stem cell transplantation. TCRdb called the RT-PCR reads again in MiXCR, with one record for every CDR3 protein. The sample contains fewer than 200,000 distinct CDR3 sequences, around 30% of which appear only once. Sequenced input: blood, either unsorted or a sorted T cell fraction (not recorded which). The receptor source for this set is a human donor who was either an allogeneic HSCT recipient or a stem cell or donor lymphocyte infusion donor (not recorded which). It is not recorded whose cells these are; they may come from a transplant donor.

This clonotype was seen a single time. V and J are TRBV4-3 and TRBJ2-2, with D perhaps being TRBD1 or TRBD2 (7 bases each). CDR3 size: 17 residues. Germline CDR1 and CDR2: LGHNA and YSLEER. Trimming cost V 4 bases and J 6 bases, with 21 bases left between them. CDR3 nucleotides: TGCGCCAGCAGCCCCAGGGGGGGATGGGGTGCCGCCGGGGAGCTGTTTTTT. Translation gives CASSPRGGWGAAGELFF.

This clonotype turned up a few times. This chain's CDR3 is CASSLSPFVYEQYF. DNA for the CDR3: TGTGCCAGCAGTTTATCGCCCTTCGTCTACGAGCAGTACTTC. The J gene is TRBJ2-7, the V gene TRBV27; D remains unclear. The CDR3 totals 14 residues. V lost 0 bases and J 3 bases, leaving 9 bases between the germline ends. The V gene's germline CDR1 is MNHEY and CDR2 SMNVEV (reference sequence).

Of note for this clonotype: Because it lacks the conserved phenylalanine or tryptophan at the end, this CDR3 is likely a read error. The chain combines TRBV5-1 with TRBJ1-6; no clear D. There are 13 residues in the CDR3. Germline V gives CDR1 SGHRS, CDR2 YFSETQ. With 5 bases removed from V and 7 bases from J, the gap between germline ends came to 10 bases. In DNA, the CDR3 is TGCGCCAGCAGGGACCGATCAAATTCACCCCTCCACCTT. Protein product: CASRDRSNSPLHL.

This chain uses TRBV7-9 with TRBJ2-1, with D unclear. V was pared by 5 bases and J by 3 bases, with 20 bases between. The CDR3 runs to 17 residues. Germline CDR1 and CDR2: SEHNR and FQNEAQ (reference sequence). The CDR3 DNA follows: TGTGCCAGCAGCCAGACTGCGCGGTGGGTAAACTACAATGAGCAGTTCTTC. Translating it yields CASSQTARWVNYNEQFF.

The chain couples TRBV20-1 to TRBJ2-7; 12 nucleotides match TRBD2. V lost 6 bases and J lost 6; bases outside the gene matches: 6. Germline V gene sequence: CDR1 DFQATT, CDR2 SNEGSKA (reference sequence). The CDR3 contains 13 residues. The CDR3 here is CSADRLAGVEQYF. The CDR3 DNA follows: TGCAGTGCCGACCGACTAGCGGGAGTCGAGCAGTACTTC.

The rearrangement joins TRBV30 to TRBJ1-1, with no clear D. CDR3 length: 11 residues. The V gene's germline CDR1 is GTSNPN and CDR2 SVGIG (reference sequence). V was cut by 3 bases and J by 5 bases, with 7 bases left in between. The CDR3 here is CAWSHGTEAFF. The CDR3 DNA is TGTGCCTGGAGCCACGGGACTGAAGCTTTCTTT.

This clonotype was counted a few times. The chain employs TRBV12-3 or TRBV12-4 and TRBJ1-2; TRBD1 is a possible D gene (6 bases). Trimming took 1 base from V and 4 from J, leaving 13 bases between them. The CDR3 extends over 15 amino acids. This CDR3 reads CASSLGGQGPYGYTF. The CDR3, as DNA: TGTGCCAGCAGTTTAGGGGGACAAGGGCCCTATGGCTACACCTTC.